Listed below are T cell receptor beta chains from one sample, sequenced in a study of blood T cell repertoires in COVID-19. TCRdb's table, derived via immunoSEQ multiplex PCR, lists solely in-frame clones and lacks some. Among 71,000 or so clones listed, around 85% were seen once. Sequencing used peripheral blood. The receptors come from an older man with acute or convalescent COVID-19. Each CDR3 is given with its conserved first and last residue. A D gene is named only where the DNA matches it firmly. Some rows have no size entry. The others give once, few or many, or a class for an expanded clone.

d_gene	abundance	len	v_gene	j_gene	CDR3aa	CDR3nt
TRBD1	many	13	TRBV29-1	TRBJ2-1	CSVEEVGGGGQFF	TGCAGCGTTGAAGAGGTAGGGGGCGGTGGGCAGTTCTTC
TRBD1	-	16	TRBV3-1/TRBV3-2	TRBJ2-2	CASSPGTGSLVMELFF	TGTGCCAGCAGCCCCGGGACAGGGAGCCTGGTAATGGAGCTGTTTTTT
TRBD1	-	16	TRBV9	TRBJ1-6	CASSEGAISYNSPLHF	TGTGCCAGCAGCGAGGGGGCCATCTCCTATAATTCACCCCTCCACTTT
TRBD1	-	14	TRBV27	TRBJ1-2	CASNPGQGRYGYTF	TGTGCCAGCAATCCGGGACAGGGCCGCTATGGCTACACCTTC
-	few	13	TRBV6-4	TRBJ1-5	CASIPGGDQPQHF	TGTGCCAGCATCCCGGGCGGGGATCAGCCCCAGCATTTT
-	-	13	TRBV30	TRBJ1-1	CAWLRGRRDEAFF	TGTGCCTGGTTGAGAGGGAGGAGGGATGAAGCTTTCTTT
TRBD1	-	13	TRBV30	TRBJ1-4	CALGQGAPEKLFF	TGTGCCTTGGGACAGGGGGCTCCTGAAAAACTGTTTTTT
-	-	15	TRBV14	TRBJ2-1	CASSQALARNNEQFF	TGTGCCAGCAGCCAAGCCCTAGCGAGAAACAATGAGCAGTTCTTC
-	-	15	TRBV30	TRBJ1-1	CAWSATRVLNVEAFF	TGTGCCTGGAGTGCAACACGGGTTTTGAACGTTGAAGCTTTCTTT
-	-	15	TRBV5-1	TRBJ1-5	CASSLDPGSDWPQHF	TGCGCCAGCAGCCTGGACCCGGGGTCCGATTGGCCCCAGCATTTT
TRBD2	once	16	TRBV19	TRBJ2-1	CASSSRSSGSPNEQFF	TGTGCCAGTAGTTCTCGGAGTAGCGGGAGCCCCAATGAGCAGTTCTTC
-	few	16	TRBV4-3	TRBJ1-2	CASSQDRAGRRHGYTF	TGCGCCAGCAGCCAAGATCGGGCGGGCCGCCGTCATGGCTACACCTTC
-	few	14	TRBV7-9	TRBJ1-4	CASSLENLAEKLFF	TGTGCCAGCAGCTTAGAGAATTTAGCCGAAAAACTGTTTTTT
-	-	14	TRBV6-2/TRBV6-3	TRBJ2-7	CASSYSPTTYEQYF	TGTGCCAGCAGTTACAGCCCGACAACCTACGAGCAGTACTTC
-	-	16	TRBV6-6	TRBJ2-7	CASSALEGRVSYEQYF	TGTGCCAGCAGCGCCCTGGAGGGCAGAGTCTCCTACGAGCAGTACTTC
-	-	11	TRBV7-8	TRBJ2-7	CASSPDYEQYF	TGTGCCAGCAGCCCAGACTACGAGCAGTACTTC
TRBD1	few	13	TRBV19	TRBJ1-2	CASSSRQGYGYTF	TGTGCCAGTAGTAGCAGACAGGGGTATGGCTACACCTTC
-	-	13	TRBV5-1	TRBJ1-1	CASSSLGATEAFF	TGCGCCAGCAGCTCATTAGGGGCGACTGAAGCTTTCTTT
-	-	16	TRBV6-7	TRBJ2-7	CASSYRDRTDGYEQYF	TGTGCCAGCAGTTACAGGGACCGGACAGACGGCTACGAGCAGTACTTC
TRBD2	-	14	TRBV6-6	TRBJ2-7	CASSDSGGTYEQYF	TGTGCCAGCAGTGATAGCGGGGGGACCTACGAGCAGTACTTC
TRBD2	-	17	TRBV3-1/TRBV3-2	TRBJ2-7	CASSQGRTSGPPYEQYF	TGTGCCAGCAGCCAAGGGCGGACTAGCGGGCCTCCCTACGAGCAGTACTTC
-	-	16	TRBV30	TRBJ1-1	CAWSVFQGLADTEAFF	TGTGCCTGGAGCGTATTTCAAGGACTGGCGGACACTGAAGCTTTCTTT
-	-	15	TRBV2	TRBJ1-6	CASSETGSYNSPLHF	TGTGCCAGCAGTGAAACGGGTTCCTATAATTCACCCCTCCACTTT
-	few	13	TRBV7-2	TRBJ1-1	CASSFSINAEAFF	TGTGCCAGCAGCTTCTCTATTAACGCTGAAGCTTTCTTT
TRBD2	-	17	TRBV4-2	TRBJ2-1	CASSQEIAGGPLNEQFF	TGTGCCAGCAGCCAAGAGATAGCGGGAGGGCCGCTAAATGAGCAGTTCTTC
TRBD2	-	13	TRBV2	TRBJ2-3	CASQAGGTDTQYF	TGTGCCAGCCAAGCGGGAGGCACAGATACGCAGTATTTT
-	-	13	TRBV18	TRBJ1-1	CASSPGANTEAFF	TGTGCCAGCTCACCAGGGGCTAACACTGAAGCTTTCTTT
-	few	14	TRBV10-3	TRBJ2-7	CAITVTSSSYEQYF	TGTGCCATCACCGTGACATCGAGCTCCTACGAGCAGTACTTC
-	-	14	TRBV10-3	TRBJ1-2	CAISEWAVNYGYTF	TGTGCCATCAGTGAGTGGGCAGTAAACTATGGCTACACCTTC
-	-	12	TRBV7-8	TRBJ2-1	CASSLQYNEQFF	TGTGCCAGCAGCTTACAGTACAATGAGCAGTTCTTC
TRBD2	-	14	TRBV5-8	TRBJ2-7	CASSRGRETYEQYF	TGTGCCAGCAGCCGGGGGAGGGAGACCTACGAGCAGTACTTC
-	-	13	TRBV7-9	TRBJ1-1	CASTPQGNTEAFF	TGTGCCAGCACCCCACAGGGGAACACTGAAGCTTTCTTT
-	-	17	TRBV24-1	TRBJ1-1	CATSEGGATALNTEAFF	TGTGCCACCAGTGAAGGAGGGGCCACTGCGTTGAACACTGAAGCTTTCTTT
TRBD2	-	13	TRBV29-1	TRBJ2-7	CSVIAGTSYEQYF	TGCAGCGTGATCGCCGGGACTAGCTACGAGCAGTACTTC
-	-	13	TRBV10-3	TRBJ1-2	CAISESGGYGYTF	TGTGCCATCAGTGAGTCTGGGGGGTATGGCTACACCTTC